The present entry profiles one T cell receptor (beta chain) with its context. The antigen is not known. The cohort excluded patients with autoimmune disease history or systemic immunosuppression. Looked up from germline, CDR1 is MNHEY and CDR2 is SVGAGI. Trimming took off 6 bases at V and 3 bases at J, with 15 bases between the two ends. The CDR3 covers 14 residues. The repertoire was sequenced with immunoSEQ multiplex PCR; TCRdb's copy has only in-frame clones and lacks some. In the table there are around 58,000 clones, about 90% of which are singletons. This record belongs to a study of OX40 agonist ivuxolimab in advanced cancers. Findings and caveats of the study: Clones of CD4+ and CD8+ blood T cells grew by week 6 at doses of 0.1 to 3.0 mg/kg. Some of the nonresponding patients also showed low levels of normalized T-cell clonal expansion.

Sample: CD4+ or CD8+ T cells sorted from blood, taken in a trial of the OX40 agonist ivuxolimab. The receptor was isolated from an adult with an advanced solid tumor such as melanoma, head and neck, liver or kidney cancer. The chain uses TRBV6-5 and TRBJ2-7; no clear D gene. CDR3 coding DNA: TGTGCCAGCAGCCGAGGTACAAGGGTCTACGAGCAGTACTTC. The encoded protein is CASSRGTRVYEQYF.